These 24 T cell receptor beta chains originate from one sample sequenced in a study of blood T cells in healthy people across ages. Primed by a sample-barcoded 5' primer and a J-beta primer mix, a second PCR proceeded for about 6 to 12 cycles. TCRdb re-derived calls from the 5' RACE reads in MiXCR, one entry per CDR3 protein. Of over 500,000 distinct CDR3 sequences in the sample, 45% to 60% were seen once. Material for sequencing was blood. The receptors originated from a woman at least 80 years old in good health.

There are many counts of this clonotype. This chain connects TRBV27 to TRBJ2-7; a weak D match, TRBD2 (6 bases). Germline V gives CDR1 MNHEY, CDR2 SMNVEV (reference sequence). V lost 2 bases, J lost 5 bases, and 16 bases lay in between. CDR3 length equals 15 residues. The CDR3 protein is CASSLRRGGPNEQYF. The DNA for the CDR3 is TGTGCCAGCAGTTTAAGGAGGGGTGGTCCCAACGAGCAGTACTTC.

This clonotype turned up a few times. The gene calls are TRBV6-2 or TRBV6-3 and TRBJ1-5, with TRBD1 as a possible D gene (6 bases). Deletions cut 5 bases from V and 3 bases from J, with 14 bases between. The germline V gene has CDR1 MNHEY and CDR2 SVGEGT. The CDR3 covers 15 residues. CDR3 protein: CASSPLNRVNQPQHF. The CDR3 DNA is TGTGCCAGCAGTCCCCTGAACAGGGTCAATCAGCCCCAGCATTTT.

The gene calls are TRBV18 and TRBJ2-5; TRBD1 is a possible D gene (5 bases). The J call may be in error: the DNA end matches TRBJ2-7 better. This CDR3 is built from 15 residues. The germline gives CDR1 KGHSH, CDR2 LQKENI. CDR3 nucleotide sequence: TGTGCCAGCTCACCACCGTCACAGAAGGGGCGCGAGCAGTACTTC. This translates into CASSPPSQKGREQYF.

This clonotype was picked up one time. It may be a read error: a sequence one base away is much more abundant. The chain is built from TRBV12-3 or TRBV12-4 and TRBJ2-1; 8 bases match TRBD1. V gave up 4 bases and J gave up 7 bases; unmatched junction bases: 9. The CDR3 consists of 15 residues. The DNA of the CDR3 is TGTGCCAGCAGTTCCAACCGGGACAGGTTTAATGAGCAGTTCTTC. This codes for CASSSNRDRFNEQFF.

As concerns this clonotype: A much larger clone differs from this one at a single base, so this may be a read error. J is TRBJ1-6 and V is TRBV12-3 or TRBV12-4; D perhaps matches TRBD1 (6 bases). CDR3 length equals 15 residues. Trimming took off 3 bases at V and 4 bases at J, with 10 bases between the two ends. The CDR3 coding sequence is TGTGCCAGCAGTTTTGCAGGGGCGTATAATTCACCCCTCCACTTT. Amino acids: CASSFAGAYNSPLHF.

The gene calls are TRBV6-5 and TRBJ2-7; D not resolved. This CDR3 is built from 14 residues. V was cut by 6 bases and J by 7 bases, with 19 bases left in between. The germline V gene encodes CDR1 MNHEY and CDR2 SVGAGI. The CDR3 spells CASRLTGPYNEQYF. In nucleotides, the CDR3 is TGTGCCAGCAGATTGACTGGGCCTTACAATGAGCAGTACTTC.

The chain recombines TRBV10-3 with TRBJ2-1, with D hard to call. The CDR3 totals 14 residues. Germline CDR1 ENHRY, CDR2 SYGVKD. V gave up 5 bases and J gave up 2 bases, with 10 bases separating them. CDR3 sequence: CAISMDGPYNEQFF. CDR3 DNA: TGTGCCATCAGTATGGACGGTCCCTACAATGAGCAGTTCTTC.

The V gene is TRBV21-1, the J gene TRBJ1-2; the table's D call, TRBD1, has no DNA check behind it. TRBV21-1 is given as a pseudogene. This CDR3 comprises 13 residues. CDR3 sequence reads: CASSRGTVNGYTF. The DNA of the CDR3 is TGTGCCAGCAGCCGCGGGACAGTAAATGGCTACACCTTC.

With regard to this clonotype: Given a much more abundant clone one base away, this may be a read error. The gene calls are TRBV20-1 and TRBJ2-5; 8 nucleotides align to TRBD1. From germline, CDR1 is DFQATT and CDR2 SNEGSKA (reference sequence). CDR3 length equals 14 residues. After removal of 5 bases from V and 5 bases from J, the junction contained 10 bases not matched to a gene. CDR3 sequence: CSASGQGGGETQYF. CDR3 nucleotide sequence: TGCAGTGCTTCAGGACAGGGAGGAGGCGAGACCCAGTACTTC.

The rearrangement links TRBV11-1 to TRBJ1-1; 7 nucleotides match TRBD1. The V segment lost 2 bases and the J segment 6 bases; nucleotides outside the gene matches: 9. Germline CDR1 is SGHAT and CDR2 is FQDESV (reference sequence). This CDR3 spans 15 amino acids. The CDR3 spells CASSLLGGTRAEAFF. The CDR3 DNA reads TGTGCCAGCAGCTTACTAGGGGGCACTCGTGCTGAAGCTTTCTTT. The complete variable domain, with remaining parts taken from reference TRBV11-1 and TRBJ1-1, reads EAEVAQSPRYKITEKSQAVAFWCDPISGHATLYWYRQILGQGPELLVQFQDESVVDDSQLPKDRFSAERLKGVDSTLKIQPAELGDSAMYLCASSLLGGTRAEAFFGQGTRLTVV.

This clonotype came up a few times. The V gene is TRBV2, the J gene TRBJ2-2; D ambiguous. The V end lost 0 bases, the J end lost 4 bases, and 9 bases lay between the germline ends. Germline loops: CDR1 SNHLY, CDR2 FYNNEI. The CDR3 has 15 amino acids. CDR3 residues: CASSEAGSPTGELFF. CDR3 DNA: TGTGCCAGCAGTGAAGCGGGAAGTCCCACCGGGGAGCTGTTTTTT.

The CDR3 region is CASSKGGWYEQYF. CDR3 nucleotide sequence: TGCGCCAGCAGCAAGGGGGGATGGTACGAGCAGTACTTC. The chain uses TRBV5-1 and TRBJ2-7, with D possibly called TRBD1 or TRBD2 (6 bases each). CDR1 is SGHRS and CDR2 is YFSETQ in the germline V gene. Trimming took off 4 bases at V and 4 bases at J, with 12 bases between the two ends. CDR3 length equals 13 residues.

This chain links TRBV7-9 with TRBJ2-2, with 8 bases fitting TRBD1. Germline CDR1 and CDR2: SEHNR and FQNEAQ (reference sequence). The CDR3 runs 15 residues. With 4 bases clipped from V and 6 bases from J, the junction kept 7 bases outside the gene matches. CDR3 sequence (DNA): TGTGCCAGCAGCTGGGGGACAGGTCTACCCGGGGAGCTGTTTTTT. Its translation: CASSWGTGLPGELFF.

The sample holds a few counts of this clonotype. The chain employs TRBV5-1 and TRBJ2-5; D uncertain. The V end was cut by 4 bases, the J end by 1 base, with 8 bases between. CDR1 and CDR2 from the germline V gene are SGHRS and YFSETQ. CDR3 size: 13 residues. CDR3 in DNA: TGCGCCAGCAGCGTGAGGAGCCAAGAGACCCAGTACTTC. It yields the protein CASSVRSQETQYF.

For this clonotype: This may come from a read error, since a much larger clone is one base off. The J gene is TRBJ2-7, the V gene TRBV20-1, with a tentative D call TRBD2 (5 bases). Trimming took 5 bases from V and 7 from J, leaving 21 bases between them. The CDR3 is made up of 14 amino acids. Germline CDR1 DFQATT, CDR2 SNEGSKA (reference sequence). CDR3 coding DNA: TGCAGTGCTCCCCCAGCGGACTCCTACAATGAGCAGTACTTC. The encoded protein is CSAPPADSYNEQYF.

A few counts support this clonotype. This chain links TRBV28 with TRBJ1-4; D not certain. Trimming took off 6 bases at V and 8 bases at J, with 10 bases between the two ends. CDR1 is MDHEN, CDR2 SYDVKM, per germline. CDR3 length equals 12 residues. CDR3 protein: CASRFLGEKLFF. CDR3 nucleotide sequence: TGTGCCAGCAGGTTCCTAGGGGAAAAACTGTTTTTT.

This sequence joins TRBV16 and TRBJ1-5, with no clear D. The germline gives CDR1 KGHSY, CDR2 FQNENV. The germline V and J ends were trimmed by 0 bases and 7 bases, with 16 bases remaining between them. This CDR3 is built from 16 residues. The CDR3, as DNA: TGTGCCAGCAGCCAATCGGCCTGGGGAAATGGGCAGCCCCAGCATTTT. Protein product: CASSQSAWGNGQPQHF.

The chain has TRBV4-1 and TRBJ2-4; D gene ambiguous. TRBJ2-5 matches the DNA end more closely, so the J call is doubtful. The germline CDR1 and CDR2 sequences are MGHRA and YSYEKL. The CDR3 extends over 16 amino acids. The CDR3 loop reads CASSQQWSTAKETQYF. CDR3 in DNA: TGCGCCAGCAGCCAACAATGGTCCACGGCCAAAGAGACCCAGTACTTC.

The chain employs TRBV10-3 and TRBJ2-7, with D perhaps given as TRBD1 or TRBD2 (5 bases each). Germline V CDR1 and CDR2: ENHRY, SYGVKD. With 7 bases removed from V and 4 bases from J, the gap between germline ends came to 14 bases. The CDR3 consists of 13 residues. CDR3 region: CAIMSGRVYEQYF. Written as DNA, the CDR3 is TGTGCCATCATGAGCGGCAGGGTGTACGAGCAGTACTTC.

The V call is TRBV5-1, the J call TRBJ1-1, with D hard to call. Trimming pared 0 bases from V and 0 bases from J, leaving 9 bases between. Germline V gene lookup returns CDR1 SGHRS and CDR2 YFSETQ. The CDR3 loop spans 15 amino acids. The CDR3 DNA follows: TGCGCCAGCAGCTTGGATCCCATCATGAACACTGAAGCTTTCTTT. Its translation is CASSLDPIMNTEAFF.

This clonotype was seen once. The rearrangement joins TRBV3-1 to TRBJ2-5; 8 nucleotides match TRBD1. TRBJ2-7 explains the end of the DNA better; the J call may be wrong. The CDR3 totals 15 residues. The germline CDR1 and CDR2 sequences are LGHDT and YNNKEL (reference sequence). CDR3 DNA: TGTGCCAGCAGCCGGGACAGGAGGGGGTACTACGAGCAGTACTTC. Amino acids: CASSRDRRGYYEQYF.

Written as DNA, the CDR3 is TGTGCCAGCAGTTACGGGGTAGCGGGAGGGCACAATGAGCAGTTCTTC. It yields the protein CASSYGVAGGHNEQFF. V usage is TRBV6-5 and J usage is TRBJ2-1; 11 bases match TRBD2. CDR3 length equals 16 residues. Germline V lookup: CDR1 MNHEY, CDR2 SVGAGI. Trimming cost V 2 bases and J 5 bases; bases outside gene matches: 5.

This clonotype showed up many times. The rearrangement joins TRBV7-9 to TRBJ2-5; no firm D call. This CDR3 has 12 residues. The V end was cut by 5 bases, the J end by 3 bases, with 7 bases between. Germline CDR1 and CDR2: SEHNR and FQNEAQ (reference sequence). The CDR3 DNA follows: TGTGCCAGCAGCCCTTTGGAAGAGACCCAGTACTTC. Translating it yields CASSPLEETQYF.

A word on this clonotype: A clone one base away is much larger, so this may be a read error. The rearrangement uses TRBV21-1 and TRBJ2-7; no check of the table's D call, TRBD2, against the DNA was made. TRBV21-1 is a recognized pseudogene. The CDR3 spans 15 residues. The CDR3 DNA reads TGTGCCAGCAGTAAATCCCCATTAACCCGCGACGAGCAGTACTTC. It translates to CASSKSPLTRDEQYF.